What follows describes a single T cell receptor beta chain. The data were obtained in a study of blood T cell repertoires in COVID-19. Study summary: PBMCs, B-cell-depleted T cells, or T cells provided the cDNA or gDNA that made up the material.

The length of the CDR3 is 16 residues. The junction had 13 bases not matched to a gene; V was cut back by 3 bases and J by 12 bases. Germline V gene data show CDR1 as LNHDA and CDR2 as SQIVND (reference sequence). Per the original data handling: Amplifying reference gene primers gave estimates of nucleated cell counts. Measured with immunoSEQ multiplex PCR; TCRdb has only the in-frame clones, and not every one. V and J calls and clone size are those listed in that table; D and trimming were worked out from the DNA. The sample lists 60,000 to 65,000 clones, about three quarters occurring once. This clonotype was obtained from a human donor in a cohort sampled during active COVID-19. Sequencing was done on a sample of peripheral blood. The chain couples TRBV19 to TRBJ2-1; TRBD2 agrees at 11 bases. For the CDR3, the DNA is TGTGCCAGTAGTATGGGGGCACTAGCGGGGGTCGACTTGCAGTTCTTC. It encodes CASSMGALAGVDLQFF.